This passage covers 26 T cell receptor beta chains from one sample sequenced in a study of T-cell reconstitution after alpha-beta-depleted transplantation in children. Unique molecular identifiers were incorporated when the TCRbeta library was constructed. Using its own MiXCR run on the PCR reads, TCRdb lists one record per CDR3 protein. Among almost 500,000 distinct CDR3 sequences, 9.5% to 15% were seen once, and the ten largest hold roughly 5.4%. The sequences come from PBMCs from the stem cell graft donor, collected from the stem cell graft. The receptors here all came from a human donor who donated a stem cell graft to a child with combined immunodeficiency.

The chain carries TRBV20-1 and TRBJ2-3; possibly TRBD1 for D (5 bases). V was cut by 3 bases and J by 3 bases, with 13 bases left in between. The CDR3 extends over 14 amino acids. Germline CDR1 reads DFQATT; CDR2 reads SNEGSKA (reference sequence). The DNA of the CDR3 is TGCAGTGCTAGCGCCGCAGGGTCGACAGATACGCAGTATTTT. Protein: CSASAAGSTDTQYF.

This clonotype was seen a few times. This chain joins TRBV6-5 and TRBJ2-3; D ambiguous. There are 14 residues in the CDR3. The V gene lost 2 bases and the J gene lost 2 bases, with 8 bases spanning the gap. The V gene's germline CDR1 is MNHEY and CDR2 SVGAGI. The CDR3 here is CASSYIEDTDTQYF. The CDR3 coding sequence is TGTGCCAGCAGTTACATAGAGGACACAGATACGCAGTATTTT.

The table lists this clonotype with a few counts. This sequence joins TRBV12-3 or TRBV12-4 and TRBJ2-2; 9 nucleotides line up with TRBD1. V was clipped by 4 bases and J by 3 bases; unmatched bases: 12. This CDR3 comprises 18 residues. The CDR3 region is CASSYPRYRTGDTGELFF. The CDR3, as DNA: TGTGCCAGCAGTTACCCACGATATAGGACAGGGGACACCGGGGAGCTGTTTTTT.

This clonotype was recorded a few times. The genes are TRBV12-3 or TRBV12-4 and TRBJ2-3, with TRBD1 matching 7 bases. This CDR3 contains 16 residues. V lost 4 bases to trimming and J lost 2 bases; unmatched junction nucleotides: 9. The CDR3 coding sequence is TGTGCCAGCAGTTGGACCGGACAGGCCCCCACAGATACGCAGTATTTT. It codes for CASSWTGQAPTDTQYF.

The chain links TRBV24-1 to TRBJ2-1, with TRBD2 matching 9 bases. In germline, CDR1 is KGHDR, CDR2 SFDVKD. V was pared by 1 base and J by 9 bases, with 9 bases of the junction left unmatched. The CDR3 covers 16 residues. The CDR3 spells CATSDFYVAGAVEQFF. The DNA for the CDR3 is TGTGCCACCAGTGATTTCTACGTAGCGGGAGCAGTTGAGCAGTTCTTC.

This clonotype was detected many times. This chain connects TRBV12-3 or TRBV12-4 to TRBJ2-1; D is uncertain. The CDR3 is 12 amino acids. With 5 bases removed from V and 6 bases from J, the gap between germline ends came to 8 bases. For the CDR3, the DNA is TGTGCCAGCAGTCCTCTTAGCAATGAGCAGTTCTTC. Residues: CASSPLSNEQFF.

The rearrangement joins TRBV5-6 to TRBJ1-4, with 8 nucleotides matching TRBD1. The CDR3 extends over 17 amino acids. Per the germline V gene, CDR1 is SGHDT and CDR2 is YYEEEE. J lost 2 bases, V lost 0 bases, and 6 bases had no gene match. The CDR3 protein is CASSLGTGSATNEKLFF. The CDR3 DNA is TGTGCCAGCAGCTTGGGGACAGGGTCGGCGACTAATGAAAAACTGTTTTTT.

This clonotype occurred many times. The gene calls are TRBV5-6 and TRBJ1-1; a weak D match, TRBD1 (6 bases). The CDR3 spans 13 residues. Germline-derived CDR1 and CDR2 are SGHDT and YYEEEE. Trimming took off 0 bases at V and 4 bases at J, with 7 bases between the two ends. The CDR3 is CASSLGGGTEAFF. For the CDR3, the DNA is TGTGCCAGCAGCTTGGGAGGGGGCACTGAAGCTTTCTTT.

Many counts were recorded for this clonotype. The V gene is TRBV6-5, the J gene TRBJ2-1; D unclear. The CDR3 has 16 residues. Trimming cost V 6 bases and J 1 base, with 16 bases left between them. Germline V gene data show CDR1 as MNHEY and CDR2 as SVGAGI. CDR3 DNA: TGTGCCAGCAGGTTATCGCTGGCGAGGTCCTACAATGAGCAGTTCTTC. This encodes CASRLSLARSYNEQFF.

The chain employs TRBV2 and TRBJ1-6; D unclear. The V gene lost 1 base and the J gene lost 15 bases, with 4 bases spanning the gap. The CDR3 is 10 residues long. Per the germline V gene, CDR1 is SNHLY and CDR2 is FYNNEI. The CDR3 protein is CASSEGRLHF. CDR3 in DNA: TGTGCCAGCAGTGAAGGTCGCCTCCACTTT.

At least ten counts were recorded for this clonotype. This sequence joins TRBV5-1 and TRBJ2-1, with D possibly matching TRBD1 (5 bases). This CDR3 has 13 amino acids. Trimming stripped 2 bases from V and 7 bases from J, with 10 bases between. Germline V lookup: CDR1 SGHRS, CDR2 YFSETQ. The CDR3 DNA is TGCGCCAGCAGCTTACAGGTGGGAAATGAGCAGTTCTTC. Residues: CASSLQVGNEQFF. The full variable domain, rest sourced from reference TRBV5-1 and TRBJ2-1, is KAGVTQTPRYLIKTRGQQVTLSCSPISGHRSVSWYQQTPGQGLQFLFEYFSETQRNKGNFPGRFSGRQFSNSRSEMNVSTLELGDSALYLCASSLQVGNEQFFGPGTRLTVL.

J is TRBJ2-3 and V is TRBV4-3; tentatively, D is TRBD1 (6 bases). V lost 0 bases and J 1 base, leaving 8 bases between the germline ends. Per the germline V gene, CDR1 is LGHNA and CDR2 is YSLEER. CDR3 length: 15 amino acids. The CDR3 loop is CASSQETGRTDTQYF. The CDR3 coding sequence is TGCGCCAGCAGCCAAGAGACAGGCCGCACAGATACGCAGTATTTT.

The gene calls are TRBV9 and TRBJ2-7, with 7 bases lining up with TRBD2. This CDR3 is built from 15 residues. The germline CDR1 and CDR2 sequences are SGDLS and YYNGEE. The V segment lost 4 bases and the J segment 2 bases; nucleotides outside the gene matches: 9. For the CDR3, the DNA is TGTGCCAGCAGCTCCGGGGGAGGGAGGGCCTACGAGCAGTACTTC. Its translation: CASSSGGGRAYEQYF.

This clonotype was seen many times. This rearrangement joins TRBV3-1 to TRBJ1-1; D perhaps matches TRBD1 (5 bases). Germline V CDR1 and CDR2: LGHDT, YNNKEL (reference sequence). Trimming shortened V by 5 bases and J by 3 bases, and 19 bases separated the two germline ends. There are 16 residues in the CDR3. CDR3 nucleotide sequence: TGTGCCAGCAGCTTCTCGGGTACGGGACGGTACACTGAAGCTTTCTTT. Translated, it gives CASSFSGTGRYTEAFF.

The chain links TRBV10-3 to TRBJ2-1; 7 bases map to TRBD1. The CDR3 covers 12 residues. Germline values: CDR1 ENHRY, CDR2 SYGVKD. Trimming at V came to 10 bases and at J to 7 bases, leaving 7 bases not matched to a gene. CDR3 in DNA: TGTGCCACTTCACAGGGGCGGAATGAGCAGTTCTTC. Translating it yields CATSQGRNEQFF.

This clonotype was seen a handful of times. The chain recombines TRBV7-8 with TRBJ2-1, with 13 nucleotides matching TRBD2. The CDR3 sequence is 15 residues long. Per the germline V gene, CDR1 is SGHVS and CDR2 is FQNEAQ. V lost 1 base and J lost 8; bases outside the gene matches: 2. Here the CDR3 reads CASSLGTSGSHEQFF. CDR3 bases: TGTGCCAGCAGCTTAGGGACTAGCGGGAGTCATGAGCAGTTCTTC. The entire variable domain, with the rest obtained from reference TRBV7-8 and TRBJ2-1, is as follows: GAGVSQSPRYKVAKRGQDVALRCDPISGHVSLFWYQQALGQGPEFLTYFQNEAQLDKSGLPSDRFFAERPEGSVSTLKIQRTQQEDSAVYLCASSLGTSGSHEQFFGPGTRLTVL.

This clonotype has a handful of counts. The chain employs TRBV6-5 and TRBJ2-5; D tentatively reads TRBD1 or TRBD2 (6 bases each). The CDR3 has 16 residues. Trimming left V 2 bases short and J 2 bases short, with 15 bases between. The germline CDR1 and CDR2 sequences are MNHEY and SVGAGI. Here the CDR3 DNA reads TGTGCCAGCAGTTACGGGGGGCTACTAGCACAAGAGACCCAGTACTTC. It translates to CASSYGGLLAQETQYF.

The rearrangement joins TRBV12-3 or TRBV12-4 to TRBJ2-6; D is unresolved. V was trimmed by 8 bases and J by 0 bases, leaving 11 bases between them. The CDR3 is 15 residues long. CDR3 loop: CASGQVSSGANVLTF. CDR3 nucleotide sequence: TGTGCCAGCGGGCAGGTTAGCTCTGGGGCCAACGTCCTGACTTTC.

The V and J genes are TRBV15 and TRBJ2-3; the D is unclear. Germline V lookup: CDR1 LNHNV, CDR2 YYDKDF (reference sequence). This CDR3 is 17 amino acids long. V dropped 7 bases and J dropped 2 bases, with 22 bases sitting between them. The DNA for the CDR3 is TGTGCCACCACCACTGCGATTGGGCGGACCGACACAGATACGCAGTATTTT. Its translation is CATTTAIGRTDTDTQYF.

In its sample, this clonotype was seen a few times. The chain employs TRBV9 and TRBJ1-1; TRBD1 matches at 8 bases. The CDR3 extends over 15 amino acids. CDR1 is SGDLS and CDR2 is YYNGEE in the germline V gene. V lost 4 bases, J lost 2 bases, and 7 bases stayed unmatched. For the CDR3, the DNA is TGTGCCAGCAGCCAATCCAGGGGGCCAAACACTGAAGCTTTCTTT. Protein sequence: CASSQSRGPNTEAFF.

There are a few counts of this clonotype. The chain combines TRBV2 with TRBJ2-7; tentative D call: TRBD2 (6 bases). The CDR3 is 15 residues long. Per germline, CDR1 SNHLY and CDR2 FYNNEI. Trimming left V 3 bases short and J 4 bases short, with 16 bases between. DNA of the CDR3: TGTGCCAGCAGTGAGGGCTTAGCGGAGTTTTACGAGCAGTACTTC. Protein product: CASSEGLAEFYEQYF.

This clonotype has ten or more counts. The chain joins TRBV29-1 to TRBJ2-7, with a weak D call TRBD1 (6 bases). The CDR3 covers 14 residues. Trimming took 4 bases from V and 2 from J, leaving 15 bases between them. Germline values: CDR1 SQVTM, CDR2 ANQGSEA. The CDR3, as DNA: TGCAGCGTTGTTCCTGTCAGGGGAGCCTACGAGCAGTACTTC. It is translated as CSVVPVRGAYEQYF.

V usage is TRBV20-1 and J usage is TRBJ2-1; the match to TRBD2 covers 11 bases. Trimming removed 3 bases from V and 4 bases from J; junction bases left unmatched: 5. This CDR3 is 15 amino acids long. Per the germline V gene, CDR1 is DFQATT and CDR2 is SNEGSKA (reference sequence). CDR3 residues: CSARGTSGKYNEQFF. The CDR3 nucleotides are TGCAGTGCTAGGGGGACTAGCGGAAAGTACAATGAGCAGTTCTTC.

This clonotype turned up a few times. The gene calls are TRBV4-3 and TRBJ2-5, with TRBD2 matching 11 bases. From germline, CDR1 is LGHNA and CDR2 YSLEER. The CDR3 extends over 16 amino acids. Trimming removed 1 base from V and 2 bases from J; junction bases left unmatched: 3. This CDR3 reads CASSQGLAGFQETQYF. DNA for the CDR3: TGCGCCAGCAGCCAAGGACTAGCGGGGTTTCAAGAGACCCAGTACTTC.

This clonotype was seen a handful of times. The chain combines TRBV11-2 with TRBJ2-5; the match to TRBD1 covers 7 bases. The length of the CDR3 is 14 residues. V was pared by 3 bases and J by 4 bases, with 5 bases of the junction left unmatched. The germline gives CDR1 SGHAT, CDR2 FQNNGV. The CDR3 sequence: CASSFPGGAETQYF. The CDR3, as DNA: TGTGCCAGCAGCTTTCCAGGGGGAGCAGAGACCCAGTACTTC.

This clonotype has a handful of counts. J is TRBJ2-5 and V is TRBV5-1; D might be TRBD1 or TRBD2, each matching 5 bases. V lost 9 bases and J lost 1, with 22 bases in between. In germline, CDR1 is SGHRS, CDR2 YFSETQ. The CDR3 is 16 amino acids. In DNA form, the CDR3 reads TGCGCCACCAACCCTGGGGCTAGCAGCTTCCAAGAGACCCAGTACTTC. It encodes CATNPGASSFQETQYF.